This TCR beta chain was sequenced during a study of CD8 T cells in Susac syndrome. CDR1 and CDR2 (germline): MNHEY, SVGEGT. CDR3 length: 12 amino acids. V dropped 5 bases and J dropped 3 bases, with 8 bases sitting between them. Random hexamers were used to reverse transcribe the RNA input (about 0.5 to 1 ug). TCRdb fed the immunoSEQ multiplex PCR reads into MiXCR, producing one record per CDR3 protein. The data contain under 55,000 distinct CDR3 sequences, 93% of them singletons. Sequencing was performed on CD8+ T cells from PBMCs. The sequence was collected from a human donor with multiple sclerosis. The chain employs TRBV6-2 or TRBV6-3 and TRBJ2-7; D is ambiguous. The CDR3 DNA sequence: TGTGCCAGCAGTCGGGCTGACTACGAGCAGTACTTC. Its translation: CASSRADYEQYF.